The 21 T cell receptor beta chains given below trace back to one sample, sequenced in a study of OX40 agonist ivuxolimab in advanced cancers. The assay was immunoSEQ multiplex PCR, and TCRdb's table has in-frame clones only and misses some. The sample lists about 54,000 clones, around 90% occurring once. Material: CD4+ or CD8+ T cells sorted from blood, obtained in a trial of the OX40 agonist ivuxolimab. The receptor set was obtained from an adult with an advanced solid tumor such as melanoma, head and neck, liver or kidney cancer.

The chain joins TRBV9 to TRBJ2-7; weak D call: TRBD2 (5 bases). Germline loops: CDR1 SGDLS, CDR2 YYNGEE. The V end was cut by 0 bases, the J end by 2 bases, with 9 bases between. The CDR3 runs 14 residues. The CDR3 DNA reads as TGTGCCAGCAGCGTAGGGGAGTTGGCCTACGAGCAGTACTTC. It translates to CASSVGELAYEQYF.

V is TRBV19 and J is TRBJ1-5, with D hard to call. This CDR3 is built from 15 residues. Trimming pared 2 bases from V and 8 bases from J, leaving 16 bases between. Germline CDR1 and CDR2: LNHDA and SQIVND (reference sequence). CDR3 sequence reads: CASSILPRTPKPQHF. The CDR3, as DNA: TGTGCCAGTAGTATACTCCCTCGGACCCCTAAGCCCCAGCATTTT.

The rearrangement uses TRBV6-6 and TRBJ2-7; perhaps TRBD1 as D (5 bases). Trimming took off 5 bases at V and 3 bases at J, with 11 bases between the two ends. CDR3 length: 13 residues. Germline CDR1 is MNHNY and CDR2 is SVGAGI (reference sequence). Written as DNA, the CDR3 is TGTGCCAGCAGTACCACAGGTCACTACGAGCAGTACTTC. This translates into CASSTTGHYEQYF.

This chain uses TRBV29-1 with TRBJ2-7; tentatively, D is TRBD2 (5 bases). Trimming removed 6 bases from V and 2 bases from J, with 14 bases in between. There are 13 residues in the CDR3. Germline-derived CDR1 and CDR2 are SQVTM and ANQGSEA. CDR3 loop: CSVGRTGAYEQYF. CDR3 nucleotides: TGCAGCGTGGGGAGAACCGGGGCCTACGAGCAGTACTTC.

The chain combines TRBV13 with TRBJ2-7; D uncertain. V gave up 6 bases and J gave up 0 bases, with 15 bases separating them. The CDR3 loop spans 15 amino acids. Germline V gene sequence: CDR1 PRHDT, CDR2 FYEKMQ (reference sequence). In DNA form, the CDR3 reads TGTGCCAGCAGTCAGAGTGGCGGTCCCTCCTACGAGCAGTACTTC. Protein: CASSQSGGPSYEQYF.

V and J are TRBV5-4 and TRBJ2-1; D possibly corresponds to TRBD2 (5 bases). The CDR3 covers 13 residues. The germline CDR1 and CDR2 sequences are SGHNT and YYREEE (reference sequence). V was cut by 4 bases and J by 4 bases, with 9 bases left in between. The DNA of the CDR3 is TGTGCCAGCAGCCCGGAGGAGTACAATGAGCAGTTCTTC. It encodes CASSPEEYNEQFF.

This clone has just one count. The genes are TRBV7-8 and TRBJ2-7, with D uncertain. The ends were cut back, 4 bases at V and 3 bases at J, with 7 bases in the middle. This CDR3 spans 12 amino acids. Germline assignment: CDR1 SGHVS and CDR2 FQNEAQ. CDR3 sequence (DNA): TGTGCCAGCAGCTCGATCCTCTACGAGCAGTACTTC. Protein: CASSSILYEQYF.

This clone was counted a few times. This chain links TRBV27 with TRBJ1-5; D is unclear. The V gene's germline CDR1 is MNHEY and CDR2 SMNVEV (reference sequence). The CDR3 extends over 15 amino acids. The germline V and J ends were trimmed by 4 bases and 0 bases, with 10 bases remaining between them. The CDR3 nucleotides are TGTGCCAGCAGTTCGATACCTAATAGCAATCAGCCCCAGCATTTT. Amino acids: CASSSIPNSNQPQHF.

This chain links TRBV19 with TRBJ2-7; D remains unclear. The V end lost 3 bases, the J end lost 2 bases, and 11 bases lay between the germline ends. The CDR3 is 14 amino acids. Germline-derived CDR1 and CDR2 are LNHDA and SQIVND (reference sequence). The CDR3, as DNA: TGTGCCAGTAGTATTGGCCCAGGACCCTACGAGCAGTACTTC. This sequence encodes CASSIGPGPYEQYF.

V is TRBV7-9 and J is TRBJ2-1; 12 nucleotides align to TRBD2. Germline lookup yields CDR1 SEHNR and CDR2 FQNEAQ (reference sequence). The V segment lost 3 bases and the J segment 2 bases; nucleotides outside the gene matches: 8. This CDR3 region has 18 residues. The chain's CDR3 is CASSLPTGLAGTYNEQFF. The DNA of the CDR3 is TGTGCCAGCAGCTTGCCAACCGGACTAGCGGGAACCTACAATGAGCAGTTCTTC.

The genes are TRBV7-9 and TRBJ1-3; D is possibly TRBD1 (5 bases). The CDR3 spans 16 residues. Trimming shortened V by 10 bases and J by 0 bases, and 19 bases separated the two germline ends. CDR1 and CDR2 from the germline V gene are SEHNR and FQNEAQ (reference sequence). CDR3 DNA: TGTGCCACTGGGGCACCCCTCCTCGTCTCTGGAAACACCATATATTTT. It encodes CATGAPLLVSGNTIYF. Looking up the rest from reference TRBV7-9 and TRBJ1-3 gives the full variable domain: DTGVSQNPRHKITKRGQNVTFRCDPISEHNRLYWYRQTLGQGPEFLTYFQNEAQLEKSRLLSDRFSAERPKGSFSTLEIQRTEQGDSAMYLCATGAPLLVSGNTIYFGEGSWLTVV.

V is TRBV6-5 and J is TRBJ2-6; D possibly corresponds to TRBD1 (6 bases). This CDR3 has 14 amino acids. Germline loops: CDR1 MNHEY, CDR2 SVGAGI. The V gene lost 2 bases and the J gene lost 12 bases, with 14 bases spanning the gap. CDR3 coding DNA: TGTGCCAGCAGTTACCGGGACACCGCGGGCGTCCTGACTTTC. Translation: CASSYRDTAGVLTF.

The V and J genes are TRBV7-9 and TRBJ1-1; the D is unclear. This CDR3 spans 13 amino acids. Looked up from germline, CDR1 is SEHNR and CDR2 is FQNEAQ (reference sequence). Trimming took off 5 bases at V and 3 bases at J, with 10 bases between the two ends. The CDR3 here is CASSRVEDTEAFF. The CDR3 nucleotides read TGTGCCAGCAGCCGAGTAGAGGACACTGAAGCTTTCTTT.

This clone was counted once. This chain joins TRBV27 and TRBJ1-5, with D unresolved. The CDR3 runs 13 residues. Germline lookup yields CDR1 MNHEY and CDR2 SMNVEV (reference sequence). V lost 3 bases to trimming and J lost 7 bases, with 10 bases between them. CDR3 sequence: CASSLGYRQPQHF. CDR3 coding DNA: TGTGCCAGCAGTTTGGGGTATCGGCAGCCCCAGCATTTT.

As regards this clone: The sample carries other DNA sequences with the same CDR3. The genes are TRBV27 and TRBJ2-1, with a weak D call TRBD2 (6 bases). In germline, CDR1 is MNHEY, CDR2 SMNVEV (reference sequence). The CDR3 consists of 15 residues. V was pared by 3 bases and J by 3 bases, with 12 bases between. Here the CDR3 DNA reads TGTGCCAGCAGTTTGGGACTTGCAGGCTACAATGAGCAGTTCTTC. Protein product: CASSLGLAGYNEQFF.

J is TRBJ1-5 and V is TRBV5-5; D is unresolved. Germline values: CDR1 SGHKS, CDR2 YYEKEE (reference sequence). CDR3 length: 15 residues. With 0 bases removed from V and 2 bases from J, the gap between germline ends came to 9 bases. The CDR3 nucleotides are TGTGCCAGCAGCTTGGGGCAGATAGGCAATCAGCCCCAGCATTTT. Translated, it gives CASSLGQIGNQPQHF. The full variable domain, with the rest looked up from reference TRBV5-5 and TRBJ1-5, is DAGVTQSPTHLIKTRGQQVTLRCSPISGHKSVSWYQQVLGQGPQFIFQYYEKEERGRGNFPDRFSARQFPNYSSELNVNALLLGDSALYLCASSLGQIGNQPQHFGDGTRLSIL.

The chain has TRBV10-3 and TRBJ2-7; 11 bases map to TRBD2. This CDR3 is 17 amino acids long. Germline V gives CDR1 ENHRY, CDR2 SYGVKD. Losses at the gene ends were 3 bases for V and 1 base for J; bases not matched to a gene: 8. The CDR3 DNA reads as TGTGCCATCAGTGACGGGCTAGCGGGGGGACATTCCTACGAGCAGTACTTC. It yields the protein CAISDGLAGGHSYEQYF.

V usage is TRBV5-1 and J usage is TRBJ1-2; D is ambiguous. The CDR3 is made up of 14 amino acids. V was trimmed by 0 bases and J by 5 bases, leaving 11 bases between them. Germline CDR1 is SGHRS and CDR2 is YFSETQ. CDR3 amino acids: CASSLGQAEYGYTF. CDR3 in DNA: TGCGCCAGCAGCTTGGGGCAGGCTGAATATGGCTACACCTTC.

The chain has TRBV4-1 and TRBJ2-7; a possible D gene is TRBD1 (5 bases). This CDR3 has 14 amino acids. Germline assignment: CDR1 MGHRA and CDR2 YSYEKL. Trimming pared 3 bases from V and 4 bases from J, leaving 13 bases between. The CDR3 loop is CASSQALGDYEQYF. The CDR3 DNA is TGCGCCAGCAGCCAGGCGTTAGGGGATTACGAGCAGTACTTC.

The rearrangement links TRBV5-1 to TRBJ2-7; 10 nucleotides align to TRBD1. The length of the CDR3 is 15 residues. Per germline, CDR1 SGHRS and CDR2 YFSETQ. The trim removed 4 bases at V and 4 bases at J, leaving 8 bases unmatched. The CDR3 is CASSLSTGQGYEQYF. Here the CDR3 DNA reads TGCGCCAGCAGCCTCTCCACGGGACAGGGGTACGAGCAGTACTTC.

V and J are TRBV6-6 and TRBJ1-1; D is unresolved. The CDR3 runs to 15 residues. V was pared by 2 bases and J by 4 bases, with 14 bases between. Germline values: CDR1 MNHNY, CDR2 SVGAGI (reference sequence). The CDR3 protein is CASSYTKGLGTEAFF. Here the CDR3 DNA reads TGTGCCAGCAGTTACACAAAGGGCCTGGGCACTGAAGCTTTCTTT.